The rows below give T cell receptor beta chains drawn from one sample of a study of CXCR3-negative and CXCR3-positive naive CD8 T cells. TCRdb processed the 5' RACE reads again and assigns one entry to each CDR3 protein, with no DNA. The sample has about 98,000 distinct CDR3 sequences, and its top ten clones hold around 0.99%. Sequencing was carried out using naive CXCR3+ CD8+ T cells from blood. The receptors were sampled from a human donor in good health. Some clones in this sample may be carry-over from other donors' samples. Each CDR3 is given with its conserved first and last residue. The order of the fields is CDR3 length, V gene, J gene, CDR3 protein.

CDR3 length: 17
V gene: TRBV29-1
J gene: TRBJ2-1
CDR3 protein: CSVEDLWGQGLENEQLF

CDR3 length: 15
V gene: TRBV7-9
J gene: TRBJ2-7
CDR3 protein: CASSGRGDGSYEQYF

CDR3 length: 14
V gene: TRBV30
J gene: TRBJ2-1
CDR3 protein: CAWSTYAGGNEQFF

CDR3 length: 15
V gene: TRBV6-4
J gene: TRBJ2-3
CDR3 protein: CASSEGSGGTDTQYF

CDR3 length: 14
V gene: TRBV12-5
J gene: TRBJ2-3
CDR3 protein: CASGPGLATDTQYF

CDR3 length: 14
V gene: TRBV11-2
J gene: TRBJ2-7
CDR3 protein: CASSLARSSYEQYF

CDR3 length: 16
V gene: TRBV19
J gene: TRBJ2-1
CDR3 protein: CASSIAGQLFNNEQFF

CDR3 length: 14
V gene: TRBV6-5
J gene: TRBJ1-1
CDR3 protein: CASSQLTGNTEAFF

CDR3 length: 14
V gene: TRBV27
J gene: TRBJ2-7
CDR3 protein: CASSSGGGGYEQYF

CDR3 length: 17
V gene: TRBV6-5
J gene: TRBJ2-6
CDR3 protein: CASSPGQGESGANVLTF

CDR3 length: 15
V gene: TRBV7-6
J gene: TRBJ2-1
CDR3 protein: CASSLAPPGVHEQFF

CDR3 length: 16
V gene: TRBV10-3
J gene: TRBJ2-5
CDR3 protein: CAISESNSGRGETQYF

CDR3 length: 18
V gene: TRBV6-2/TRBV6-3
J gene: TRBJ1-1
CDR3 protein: CASSYSRGDSSRGTEAFF

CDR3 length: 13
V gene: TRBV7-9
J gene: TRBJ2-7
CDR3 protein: CASRIERDYEQYF

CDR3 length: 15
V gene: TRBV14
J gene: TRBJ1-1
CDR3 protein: CASSQVTGGTFEAFF

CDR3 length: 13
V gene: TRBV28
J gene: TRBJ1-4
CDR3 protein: CASSPPTNEKLFF

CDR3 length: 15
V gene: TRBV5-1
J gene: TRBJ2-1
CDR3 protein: CASSPTGGPVNEQFF

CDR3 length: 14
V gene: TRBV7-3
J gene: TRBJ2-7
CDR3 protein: CASSLTGTNYEQYF

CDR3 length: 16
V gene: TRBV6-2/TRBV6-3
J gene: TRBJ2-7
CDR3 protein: CASSYSGQGTRYEQYF

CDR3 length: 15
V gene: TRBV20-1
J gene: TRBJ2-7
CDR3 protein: CSLVRNQREPYEQYF

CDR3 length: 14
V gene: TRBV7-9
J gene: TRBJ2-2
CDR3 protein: CASSSGLYGGELFF

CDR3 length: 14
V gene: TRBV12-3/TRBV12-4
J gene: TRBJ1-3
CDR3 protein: CASSQGSQENTIYF

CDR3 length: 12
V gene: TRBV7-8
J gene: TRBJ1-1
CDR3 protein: CASSLIGAEAFF

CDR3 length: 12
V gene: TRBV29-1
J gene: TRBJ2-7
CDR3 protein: CSVEGQGAEQYF

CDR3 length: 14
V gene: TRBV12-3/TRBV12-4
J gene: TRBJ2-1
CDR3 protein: CASSLTGQNNEQFF

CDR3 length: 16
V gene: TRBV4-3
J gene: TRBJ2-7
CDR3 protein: CASSQRRDRVSYEQYF

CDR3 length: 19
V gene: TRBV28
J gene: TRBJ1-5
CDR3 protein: CASTHRGHEDLYSNQPQHF

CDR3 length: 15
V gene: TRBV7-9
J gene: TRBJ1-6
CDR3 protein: CASSLWDRENSPLHF

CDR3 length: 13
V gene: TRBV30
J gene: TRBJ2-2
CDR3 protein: CAIGRRNTGELFF

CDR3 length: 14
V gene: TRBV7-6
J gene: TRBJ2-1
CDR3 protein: CASSLTLGVNEQFF

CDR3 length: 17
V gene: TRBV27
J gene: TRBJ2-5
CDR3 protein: CASSQGLARLTSETQYF

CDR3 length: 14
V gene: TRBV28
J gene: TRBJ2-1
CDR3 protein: CASMRHSSYNEQFF

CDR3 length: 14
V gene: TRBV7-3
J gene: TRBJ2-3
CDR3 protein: CASSFAGSTDTQYF

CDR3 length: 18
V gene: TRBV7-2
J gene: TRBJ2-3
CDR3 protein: CASSPVRGSADVSDTQYF

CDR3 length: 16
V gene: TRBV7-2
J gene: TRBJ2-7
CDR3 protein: CASSLGFGQGTYEQYF

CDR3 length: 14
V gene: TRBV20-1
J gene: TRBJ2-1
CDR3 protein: CSAIDRTYNNEQFF

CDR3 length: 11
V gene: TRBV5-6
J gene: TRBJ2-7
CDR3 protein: CASSLNYEQCF

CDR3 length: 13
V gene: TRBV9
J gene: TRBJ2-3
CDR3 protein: CASSKGTADTQYF

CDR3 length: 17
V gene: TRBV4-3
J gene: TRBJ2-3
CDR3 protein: CASIPDEGSVPTDTQYF

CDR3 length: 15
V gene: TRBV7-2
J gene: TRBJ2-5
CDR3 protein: CASSLMFREKETQYF

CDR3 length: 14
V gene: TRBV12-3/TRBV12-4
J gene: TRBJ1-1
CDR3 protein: CASTWTGVGTEAFF

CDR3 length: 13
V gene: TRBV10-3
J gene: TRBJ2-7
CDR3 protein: CAIIGGAGYEQYF

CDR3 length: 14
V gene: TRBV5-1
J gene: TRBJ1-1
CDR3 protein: CASSLWTGNTEAFF

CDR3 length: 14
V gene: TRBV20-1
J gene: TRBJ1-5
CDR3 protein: CSAIGGGTDLPQHF

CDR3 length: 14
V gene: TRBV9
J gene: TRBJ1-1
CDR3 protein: CASSPEGANTEAFF

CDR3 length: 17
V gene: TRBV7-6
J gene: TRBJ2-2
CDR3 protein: CASSRTGTGVNTGELFF

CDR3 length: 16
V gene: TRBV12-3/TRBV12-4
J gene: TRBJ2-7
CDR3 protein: CASSFNSGGVSYEQYF

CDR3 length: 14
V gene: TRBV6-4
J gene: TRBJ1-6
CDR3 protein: CASSDSLGGAPLHF

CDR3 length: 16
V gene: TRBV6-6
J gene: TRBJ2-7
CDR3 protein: CASLQGLEVGFYEQYF

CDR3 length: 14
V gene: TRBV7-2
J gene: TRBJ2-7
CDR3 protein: CASSLRQASYEQYF

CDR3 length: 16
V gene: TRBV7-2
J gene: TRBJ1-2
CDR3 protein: CASSLSATGYLYGYTF